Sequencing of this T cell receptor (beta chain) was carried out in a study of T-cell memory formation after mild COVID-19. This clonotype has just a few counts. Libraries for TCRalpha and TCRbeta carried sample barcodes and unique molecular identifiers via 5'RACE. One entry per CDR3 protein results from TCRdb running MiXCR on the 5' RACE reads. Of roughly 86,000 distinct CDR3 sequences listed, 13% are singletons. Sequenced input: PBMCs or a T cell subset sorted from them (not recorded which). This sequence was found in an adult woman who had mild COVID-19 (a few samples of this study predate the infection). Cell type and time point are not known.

CDR3 in amino acids: CASSPSLAQETQYF. CDR3 in DNA: TGTGCCAGCAGCCCCAGCTTGGCTCAAGAGACCCAGTACTTC. V usage is TRBV9 and J usage is TRBJ2-5; D is undetermined. The CDR3 is 14 residues long. CDR1 SGDLS and CDR2 YYNGEE come from the germline V gene. V lost 4 bases and J lost 2, with 12 bases in between.